One and the same sample provided the 26 T cell receptor beta chains below, sequenced in a study of sequential checkpoint blockade in melanoma. TCRdb's table, derived via immunoSEQ multiplex PCR, lists solely in-frame clones and lacks some. This table holds some 20,000 clones, around 83% found once. As to treatment: randomized to nivolumab then ipilimumab (arm A) or the reverse (arm B). Material: CD8+ T cells sorted from blood (inferred from file names), obtained from a patient given nivolumab and ipilimumab in sequence. The receptor set was obtained from a human donor with melanoma.

The V and J genes are TRBV6-4 and TRBJ2-3; 8 nucleotides align to TRBD2. CDR1 and CDR2 (germline): MRHNA, SNTAGT. The trim removed 0 bases at V and 1 base at J, leaving 0 bases unmatched. The CDR3 covers 15 residues. For the CDR3, the DNA is TGTGCCAGCAGTGACTCTAGCGGGGGCACAGATACGCAGTATTTT. Translation: CASSDSSGGTDTQYF.

The chain has TRBV19 and TRBJ1-4, with D unresolved. CDR1 and CDR2 from the germline V gene are LNHDA and SQIVND (reference sequence). V lost 5 bases, J lost 0 bases, and 13 bases lay in between. The CDR3 is made up of 16 amino acids. The CDR3 loop reads CASSQLADATNEKLFF. The CDR3 DNA reads TGTGCCAGTAGTCAATTGGCAGATGCAACTAATGAAAAACTGTTTTTT.

The chain joins TRBV4-1 to TRBJ2-7; D perhaps matches TRBD2 (5 bases). Germline lookup yields CDR1 MGHRA and CDR2 YSYEKL. Trimming left V 3 bases short and J 1 base short, with 10 bases between. The CDR3 covers 14 residues. This chain's CDR3 is CASSQEDGSYEQYF. The DNA for the CDR3 is TGCGCCAGCAGCCAGGAGGACGGATCCTACGAGCAGTACTTC.

This clone was counted only a few times. This chain uses TRBV10-3 with TRBJ2-7; perhaps TRBD2 as D (5 bases). CDR3 length equals 13 residues. With 0 bases removed from V and 4 bases from J, the gap between germline ends came to 7 bases. Germline values: CDR1 ENHRY, CDR2 SYGVKD. The DNA for the CDR3 is TGTGCCATCAGTGAGTCGGGCGGGTACGAGCAGTACTTC. Encoded protein: CAISESGGYEQYF.

The gene calls are TRBV15 and TRBJ2-5; D perhaps matches TRBD1 (5 bases). This CDR3 comprises 15 residues. Germline CDR1 reads LNHNV; CDR2 reads YYDKDF (reference sequence). Trimming left V 7 bases short and J 0 bases short, with 15 bases between. The CDR3 DNA sequence: TGTGCCACCACAATCACGACAGCGTACCAAGAGACCCAGTACTTC. The encoded protein is CATTITTAYQETQYF.

The count of this clone is one. The V gene is TRBV7-8, the J gene TRBJ2-7, with 13 bases identical to TRBD2. V was clipped by 0 bases and J by 1 base; unmatched bases: 9. Germline V lookup: CDR1 SGHVS, CDR2 FQNEAQ. There are 19 residues in the CDR3. CDR3 residues: CASSLAARGLAGPSYEQYF. For the CDR3, the DNA is TGTGCCAGCAGCTTAGCGGCGCGGGGACTAGCGGGGCCATCCTACGAGCAGTACTTC.

This clone is a singleton in its sample. J is TRBJ1-2 and V is TRBV28; 7 positions agree with TRBD1. Germline values: CDR1 MDHEN, CDR2 SYDVKM. Germline trimming cut 5 bases from V and 8 bases from J; bases unmatched to any gene: 11. The CDR3 loop spans 14 amino acids. This chain's CDR3 is CASSVRGDPNGYTF. The CDR3 DNA is TGTGCCAGCAGTGTCAGGGGGGACCCCAACGGCTACACCTTC.

V is TRBV9 and J is TRBJ1-1, with 9 positions matching TRBD1. There are 15 residues in the CDR3. CDR1 and CDR2 from the germline V gene are SGDLS and YYNGEE. The junction had 5 bases not matched to a gene; V was cut back by 1 base and J by 4 bases. CDR3 region: CASSVTGGQGTEAFF. The CDR3 DNA reads as TGTGCCAGCAGCGTAACAGGGGGCCAAGGCACTGAAGCTTTCTTT.

V gene TRBV27 combines with J gene TRBJ2-1, with D possibly matching TRBD1 (6 bases). V was pared by 8 bases and J by 2 bases, with 13 bases between. The length of the CDR3 is 14 residues. CDR1 MNHEY and CDR2 SMNVEV come from the germline V gene (reference sequence). The CDR3 DNA is TGTGCCAGCGGCTCCCAGGGGACCTACAATGAGCAGTTCTTC. Protein sequence: CASGSQGTYNEQFF.

This clone was seen once. The chain couples TRBV10-1 to TRBJ1-1; D is ambiguous. This CDR3 spans 11 amino acids. Germline-derived CDR1 and CDR2 are WNHNN and SYGVQD (reference sequence). V lost 3 bases, J lost 4 bases, and 3 bases lay in between. The CDR3, as DNA: TGCGCCAGCAGTGACGGCACTGAAGCTTTCTTT. This translates into CASSDGTEAFF.

This clone was seen just once. The gene calls are TRBV7-9 and TRBJ2-1; D might be TRBD2 (5 bases). V lost 5 bases and J lost 4, with 18 bases in between. CDR1 and CDR2 (germline): SEHNR, FQNEAQ (reference sequence). This CDR3 is 16 amino acids long. CDR3 in DNA: TGTGCCAGCAGCACCAAAGCGGTAGGTGTTTACAATGAGCAGTTCTTC. Translation: CASSTKAVGVYNEQFF.

V gene TRBV7-3 combines with J gene TRBJ1-1; possible D gene TRBD1, 6 bases. The CDR3 is 14 amino acids. Per germline, CDR1 SGHTA and CDR2 FQGTGA. V lost 2 bases, J lost 4 bases, and 11 bases lay in between. The CDR3 spells CASSLGGGGTEAFF. CDR3 nucleotides: TGTGCCAGCAGCTTAGGGGGAGGGGGCACTGAAGCTTTCTTT.

The CDR3: CASSLALGLAGEETQYF. The CDR3 DNA reads TGTGCCAGCAGCTTAGCGCTGGGCCTAGCGGGAGAAGAGACCCAGTACTTC. This chain joins TRBV11-1 and TRBJ2-5; the match to TRBD2 covers 10 bases. Germline V CDR1 and CDR2: SGHAT, FQDESV (reference sequence). The CDR3 runs to 17 residues. V lost 0 bases, J lost 3 bases, and 7 bases stayed unmatched.

This clone showed up just once. The rearrangement joins TRBV25-1 to TRBJ2-7; TRBD2 is a possible D gene (5 bases). Germline CDR1 and CDR2: MGHDK and SYGVNS. V was pared by 4 bases and J by 9 bases, with 10 bases between. This CDR3 has 11 residues. The CDR3 reads CASSALAVQYF. The CDR3 nucleotides read TGTGCCAGCAGTGCGCTAGCTGTGCAGTACTTC.

The rearrangement joins TRBV2 to TRBJ1-3; D is ambiguous. The CDR3 length is 13 residues. Trimming left V 9 bases short and J 0 bases short, with 9 bases between. From germline, CDR1 is SNHLY and CDR2 FYNNEI. As DNA, the CDR3 is TGTGCCAGTCCCTCGTTCTCTGGAAACACCATATATTTT. Its protein is CASPSFSGNTIYF. The full variable domain, completed using reference TRBV2 and TRBJ1-3, is EPEVTQTPSHQVTQMGQEVILRCVPISNHLYFYWYRQILGQKVEFLVSFYNNEISEKSEIFDDQFSVERPDGSNFTLKIRSTKLEDSAMYFCASPSFSGNTIYFGEGSWLTVV.

In this sample, this clone turned up once. The chain has TRBV11-2 and TRBJ1-2; D is perhaps TRBD1 (5 bases). The CDR3 length is 14 residues. Per germline, CDR1 SGHAT and CDR2 FQNNGV. With 5 bases removed from V and 4 bases from J, the gap between germline ends came to 14 bases. In DNA form, the CDR3 reads TGTGCCAGCAGCGGCCAGGGCGGATCCTATGGCTACACCTTC. Amino acid sequence: CASSGQGGSYGYTF.

This chain joins TRBV6-1 and TRBJ2-1; 9 nucleotides match TRBD2. CDR1 is MNHNS, CDR2 SASEGT, per germline. Trimming removed 3 bases from V and 0 bases from J; junction bases left unmatched: 3. CDR3 length: 16 residues. Here the CDR3 reads CASSERAGGSYNEQFF. The CDR3 DNA reads TGTGCCAGCAGTGAGAGAGCGGGAGGCTCCTACAATGAGCAGTTCTTC.

The genes are TRBV13 and TRBJ1-4; a possible D gene is TRBD1 (5 bases). V shed 4 bases and J shed 4 bases, with 13 bases lying between them. The length of the CDR3 is 15 residues. Germline V gene data show CDR1 as PRHDT and CDR2 as FYEKMQ (reference sequence). CDR3 bases: TGTGCCAGCAGCTCCACGACAGATCTTAATGAAAAACTGTTTTTT. Its translation is CASSSTTDLNEKLFF.

The DNA for the CDR3 is TGTGCCAGCAGCTTAGAAGTCCGGGGTCCTGAAGCTTTCTTT. This codes for CASSLEVRGPEAFF. The chain recombines TRBV11-2 with TRBJ1-1; D gene unclear. V was trimmed by 0 bases and J by 6 bases, leaving 11 bases between them. Germline-derived CDR1 and CDR2 are SGHAT and FQNNGV. CDR3 length: 14 amino acids.

The genes are TRBV11-2 and TRBJ2-7, with TRBD1 matching 10 bases. The germline V gene has CDR1 SGHAT and CDR2 FQNNGV. V shed 5 bases, J shed 3 bases, and the junction held 4 bases outside the gene matches. The CDR3 consists of 14 residues. The CDR3 loop is CASSLRTGGYEQYF. The DNA for the CDR3 is TGTGCCAGCAGCCTACGGACAGGGGGCTACGAGCAGTACTTC.

This chain connects TRBV29-1 to TRBJ1-1; 8 bases are shared with TRBD1. The CDR3 is 13 residues long. The V gene's germline CDR1 is SQVTM and CDR2 ANQGSEA. CDR3 loop: CGGGTGWNTEAFF. CDR3 coding DNA: TGCGGAGGGGGGACAGGCTGGAACACTGAAGCTTTCTTT.

This clone was recorded a few times. This chain links TRBV7-9 with TRBJ1-4; the D is unclear. CDR3 length: 15 amino acids. Germline CDR1 and CDR2: SEHNR and FQNEAQ (reference sequence). V lost 7 bases and J lost 0, with 12 bases in between. The CDR3 region is CASTGWQATNEKLFF. The DNA for the CDR3 is TGTGCCAGCACCGGTTGGCAGGCAACTAATGAAAAACTGTTTTTT.

The V call is TRBV29-1, the J call TRBJ1-3, with 7 positions matching TRBD1. The V gene end was trimmed by 6 bases and the J gene end by 0 bases; junction bases not matched to a gene: 14. This CDR3 is 17 amino acids long. Germline loops: CDR1 SQVTM, CDR2 ANQGSEA. The CDR3: CSVAGQLEPSSGNTIYF. Written as DNA, the CDR3 is TGCAGCGTGGCGGGACAGTTAGAACCTTCCTCTGGAAACACCATATATTTT.

V gene TRBV7-9 combines with J gene TRBJ2-7; the D gene is possibly TRBD1 (5 bases). The CDR3 is 12 amino acids. The germline gives CDR1 SEHNR, CDR2 FQNEAQ (reference sequence). Trimming cost V 2 bases and J 3 bases, with 5 bases left between them. As DNA, the CDR3 is TGTGCCAGCAGCTTAACAGGCTACGAGCAGTACTTC. The encoded protein is CASSLTGYEQYF.

This chain uses TRBV6-5 with TRBJ2-7, with 9 nucleotides matching TRBD1. Germline loops: CDR1 MNHEY, CDR2 SVGAGI. This CDR3 region has 11 residues. Germline trimming cut 10 bases from V and 6 bases from J; bases unmatched to any gene: 4. The chain's CDR3 is CATDRGCEQYF. The CDR3 bases are TGTGCCACGGACAGGGGATGCGAGCAGTACTTC.

The chain is built from TRBV11-2 and TRBJ1-2; D possibly corresponds to TRBD1 (6 bases). The CDR3 runs 13 residues. V lost 7 bases, J lost 5 bases, and 14 bases lay in between. Germline CDR1 and CDR2: SGHAT and FQNNGV. The CDR3 is CASTNRDKYGYTF. DNA for the CDR3: TGTGCCAGCACCAACCGGGACAAGTATGGCTACACCTTC.